This T cell receptor beta chain is drawn from a study of vaccination and CD4 T cells after COVID-19. Trimming removed 5 bases from V and 4 bases from J; junction bases left unmatched: 20. Germline-derived CDR1 and CDR2 are MDHEN and SYDVKM. This CDR3 has 18 residues. A word on this clonotype: As yet, its antigen is unknown.

Documented treatment: roughly nine-day PBMC culture with coronavirus spike peptide pools or control peptides (ViraFEST assay). The unexposed donor's CD4+ T cells were collected before the COVID-19 pandemic (2011-2018). The Oncomine TCR Beta short-read assay was applied to DNA of cultured CD4+ T cells. It was from cultured CD4+ T cells that genomic DNA was extracted. In TCRdb, the PCR reads were re-called with MiXCR into one record per CDR3 protein. The data show some 10,000 distinct CDR3 sequences, approximately 30% seen once. Sequenced: CD4+ T cells from blood, cultured in vitro. The clonotype comes from a human donor in good health. This chain joins TRBV28 and TRBJ2-7; 7 nucleotides align to TRBD2. In DNA, the CDR3 is TGTGCCAGCAGTCTAGCCGGGCTAGCGGCCGTAAGGGGTTACGAGCAGTACTTC. Encoded protein: CASSLAGLAAVRGYEQYF.